This T cell receptor beta chain stems from a study of cytomegalovirus exposure and HLA in healthy donors. This clone has more than one count but fewer than ten. Its antigen is undetermined. This PCR relied on a set of 60 Vbeta primers and 13 Jbeta primers. Profiled with immunoSEQ multiplex PCR; TCRdb holds only in-frame clones, not every one. The sample lists some 100,000 clones; approximately 68% were seen once. Broader study findings: Several of the most significant clusters appeared linked to common viral pathogens, based on a later analysis. Later work associated 16,951 TCR beta sequences with HLA alleles at 0.05 false discovery rate.

The specimen sequenced was PBMCs. This sequence originates from a woman younger than 35 in good health and CMV-seropositive.

The CDR3 loop is CASSHSPTGRSYEQYF. For the CDR3, the DNA is TGTGCCAGCAGTCACAGCCCGACAGGGAGGTCGTACGAGCAGTACTTC. This chain connects TRBV28 to TRBJ2-7, with a weak D call TRBD1 (7 bases). The V end lost 5 bases, the J end lost 4 bases, and 21 bases lay between the germline ends. This CDR3 spans 16 amino acids. Germline CDR1 MDHEN, CDR2 SYDVKM.